Listed below are T cell receptor beta chains from one sample, sequenced in a study of T cells in Graves' hyperthyroidism and ophthalmopathy. TCRdb re-derived calls from the multiplex PCR reads in MiXCR, one entry per CDR3 protein. The sample has 660,000 or so distinct CDR3 sequences; 20% to 25% are singletons. Sequenced sample: blood. The receptors derive from a man between 25 and 39 years old with Graves' ophthalmopathy. Both conserved end residues are part of each CDR3. The D gene is left open where the match is weak. Size tells how often a clone was seen (once, few, many) or the class of an expanded clone, and some rows leave it out.

>TRBV28|NA|few|TRBJ2-1|15
CASRLPGSSYNEQFF
TGTGCCAGCAGACTTCCCGGGAGCTCCTACAATGAGCAGTTCTTC
>TRBV28|TRBD1|few|TRBJ1-3|16
CASSLTYRGTTNTIYF
TGTGCCAGCAGTCTAACCTACAGGGGGACGACGAACACCATATATTTT
>TRBV20-1|TRBD1|many|TRBJ2-7|16
CSALISGTAASYEQYF
TGCAGTGCCCTAATCTCCGGGACAGCCGCCTCCTACGAGCAGTACTTC
>TRBV6-1|NA|NA|TRBJ1-1|13
CASSDGINTEAFF
TGTGCCAGCAGTGACGGGATAAACACTGAAGCTTTCTTT
>TRBV12-3/TRBV12-4|NA|many|TRBJ1-4|11
CASSLNEKLFF
TGTGCCAGCAGTTTAAATGAAAAACTGTTTTTT
>TRBV14|TRBD2|few|TRBJ2-3|18
CASSRQTGLAGNTDTQYF
TGTGCCAGCAGCCGACAAACGGGACTAGCGGGAAACACAGATACGCAGTATTTT
>TRBV30|NA|NA|TRBJ2-1|12
CAWSPEHNEQFF
TGTGCCTGGAGCCCCGAACACAATGAGCAGTTCTTC
>TRBV6-2/TRBV6-3|TRBD2|NA|TRBJ2-5|13
CASRASGIETQYF
TGTGCCAGCAGGGCTAGCGGGATTGAGACCCAGTACTTC
>TRBV12-3/TRBV12-4|NA|many|TRBJ2-2|16
CASSFLRLADTGELFF
TGTGCCAGCAGTTTTCTGAGGCTAGCCGACACCGGGGAGCTGTTTTTT
>TRBV12-3/TRBV12-4|NA|NA|TRBJ2-1|17
CASSLAHFGGPGNEQFF
TGTGCCAGCAGTTTAGCCCATTTTGGGGGGCCTGGCAATGAGCAGTTCTTC
>TRBV5-1|TRBD1|many|TRBJ2-7|14
CASSWRDRGDEQYF
TGCGCCAGCAGCTGGAGGGACAGGGGGGACGAGCAGTACTTC
>TRBV12-3/TRBV12-4|NA|NA|TRBJ2-4|12
CASSSVQKIQYF
TGTGCCAGCAGTAGCGTCCAAAAGATTCAGTACTTC
>TRBV5-6|TRBD2|few|TRBJ2-7|14
CASMVVAGVQEQYF
TGTGCCAGCATGGTCGTAGCGGGAGTTCAGGAGCAGTACTTC
>TRBV7-9|NA|NA|TRBJ1-1|15
CASSPQGNINTEAFF
TGTGCCAGCAGCCCACAAGGAAACATCAACACTGAAGCTTTCTTT
>TRBV3-1|NA|many|TRBJ2-3|15
CASSQDPASTDTQYF
TGTGCCAGCAGCCAAGACCCGGCTAGCACAGATACGCAGTATTTT
>TRBV6-1|NA|few|TRBJ1-1|10
CASDAAGAFF
TGTGCCAGCGACGCCGCGGGAGCTTTCTTT
>TRBV19|TRBD2|NA|TRBJ2-7|15
CASSIGAGAVYEQYF
TGTGCCAGTAGTATTGGGGCGGGAGCCGTCTACGAGCAGTACTTC
>TRBV5-5|NA|NA|TRBJ2-3|14
CASSFGHITDTQYF
TGTGCCAGCAGCTTCGGACACATCACAGATACGCAGTATTTT
>TRBV4-1|NA|NA|TRBJ1-1|15
CASSQSWAGRTEAFF
TGCGCCAGCAGCCAATCCTGGGCAGGGCGAACTGAAGCTTTCTTT
>TRBV20-1|TRBD1|NA|TRBJ2-7|15
CSATNPGQGSYEQYF
TGCAGTGCTACGAACCCGGGACAGGGCTCCTACGAGCAGTACTTC
>TRBV12-3/TRBV12-4|TRBD1|NA|TRBJ2-2|15
CASGREGAHTGELFF
TGTGCCAGCGGTCGCGAGGGGGCTCACACCGGGGAGCTGTTTTTT
>TRBV18|TRBD2|NA|TRBJ2-1|15
CASSPNGLADNEQFF
TGTGCCAGCTCACCAAATGGACTAGCCGACAATGAGCAGTTCTTC
>TRBV6-1|NA|few|TRBJ1-5|15
CASSEASGVGQPQHF
TGTGCCAGCAGTGAAGCCTCAGGGGTTGGTCAGCCCCAGCATTTT
>TRBV30|NA|few|TRBJ2-7|13
CASLGPPSYEQYF
TGTGCCTCATTGGGGCCACCATCCTACGAGCAGTACTTC
>TRBV2|NA|many|TRBJ2-7|13
CASSEGRYYEQYF
TGTGCCAGCAGTGAGGGCAGGTACTACGAGCAGTACTTC
>TRBV30|NA|many|TRBJ2-1|14
CARGDSGSWYEQFF
TGTGCCCGGGGGGACAGCGGGAGTTGGTATGAGCAGTTCTTC
>TRBV12-3/TRBV12-4|NA|many|TRBJ2-7|13
CASSLGVYYEQYF
TGTGCCAGCAGTTTAGGCGTGTACTACGAGCAGTACTTC
>TRBV6-1|NA|few|TRBJ2-7|11
CASSEWGEQYF
TGTGCCAGCAGTGAATGGGGCGAGCAGTACTTC
>TRBV11-2|NA|few|TRBJ1-1|13
CASSLDREGEAFF
TGTGCCAGCAGCTTAGATCGAGAGGGAGAGGCTTTCTTT
>TRBV27|TRBD2|few|TRBJ2-3|16
CASSLFPGLVTDTQYF
TGTGCCAGCAGTTTATTCCCGGGACTAGTAACAGATACGCAGTATTTT
>TRBV27|NA|few|TRBJ2-1|15
CASSSGHPVYNEQFF
TGTGCCAGCAGTTCGGGACATCCCGTTTACAATGAGCAGTTCTTC
>TRBV7-9|TRBD1|NA|TRBJ2-1|15
CATSGQGASYNEQFF
TGTGCCACAAGTGGACAGGGGGCGTCTTACAATGAGCAGTTCTTC
>TRBV6-1|NA|few|TRBJ1-1|10
CASGVLVAFF
TGTGCCAGTGGGGTACTTGTAGCTTTCTTT
>TRBV4-1|TRBD1|NA|TRBJ2-5|17
CASSQDGLGTGVETQYF
TGCGCCAGCAGCCAAGATGGGCTGGGGACAGGGGTAGAGACCCAGTACTTC
>TRBV12-3/TRBV12-4|NA|few|TRBJ2-1|12
CASSPTGTEQFF
TGTGCCAGCAGCCCTACGGGGACTGAGCAGTTCTTC
>TRBV4-3|TRBD1|few|TRBJ1-4|20
CAKQGTSEWTGQGANEKLFF
TGCGCCAAACAAGGCACGTCGGAGTGGACGGGACAGGGGGCAAATGAAAAACTGTTTTTT
>TRBV4-1|TRBD2|few|TRBJ2-7|16
CASSQDGLAKTYEQYF
TGCGCCAGCAGCCAAGATGGACTAGCAAAAACCTACGAGCAGTACTTC
>TRBV5-6|TRBD1|NA|TRBJ1-1|17
CASSSTALGGMNTEAFF
TGTGCCAGCAGCTCGACAGCTTTAGGGGGCATGAACACTGAAGCTTTCTTT
>TRBV6-1|TRBD1|NA|TRBJ1-2|14
CASRDRTINYGYTF
TGTGCCAGCAGGGACAGGACTATAAACTATGGCTACACCTTC
>TRBV30|NA|NA|TRBJ2-1|16
CAWARSGVRSYNEQFF
TGTGCCTGGGCGCGCAGTGGTGTTCGGTCCTACAATGAGCAGTTCTTC
>TRBV27|TRBD2|NA|TRBJ2-1|14
CASSSLTSADEQFF
TGTGCCAGCAGTTCTTTGACTAGCGCGGATGAGCAGTTCTTC
>TRBV20-1|TRBD1|NA|TRBJ1-1|14
CSARALGQGTEAFF
TGCAGTGCTAGAGCCCTCGGACAGGGCACTGAAGCTTTCTTT
>TRBV28|TRBD1|few|TRBJ2-1|18
CASSPAPHRTGEVNEQFF
TGTGCCAGCAGCCCTGCCCCTCACCGGACAGGGGAGGTCAATGAGCAGTTCTTC
>TRBV24-1|TRBD2|few|TRBJ2-3|14
CATSDLSGADTQYF
TGTGCCACCAGTGATCTGAGCGGGGCGGATACGCAGTATTTT
>TRBV7-2|TRBD1|many|TRBJ2-7|15
CASSLGQVGTYEQYF
TGTGCCAGCAGCCTCGGACAGGTGGGAACGTACGAGCAGTACTTC
>TRBV19|TRBD1|NA|TRBJ1-2|14
CASSRGDRAGGYTF
TGTGCCAGTAGTAGAGGTGACAGGGCCGGTGGCTACACCTTC
>TRBV2|TRBD2|few|TRBJ2-1|14
CASQLTGGPSEQFF
TGTGCCTCCCAGTTAACGGGAGGGCCGTCTGAGCAGTTCTTC
>TRBV11-2|TRBD2|NA|TRBJ2-5|17
CASSRLAGGPIAETQYF
TGTGCCAGCAGCCGACTAGCGGGAGGGCCAATAGCGGAGACCCAGTACTTC
>TRBV7-2|NA|many|TRBJ1-1|16
CASSQRDIEMNTEAFF
TGTGCCAGCAGCCAGCGGGACATCGAGATGAACACTGAAGCTTTCTTT
>TRBV6-6|NA|NA|TRBJ2-7|14
CASSYSIEAYEQYF
TGTGCCAGCAGTTACTCGATAGAAGCCTACGAGCAGTACTTC